This record looks at one TCR beta chain sequence and its context. The record originates from a study of T cell responses to AZD1222 COVID-19 vaccine. Profiling relied on immunoSEQ multiplex PCR, and the TCRdb table lists in-frame clones only, not all of them. Of roughly 180,000 clones listed, 94% are singletons. Germline CDR1 SGHRS, CDR2 YFSETQ. The V and J ends lost 4 bases and 4 bases, in that order; junction bases with no gene match: 11. The CDR3 totals 16 residues. The clonotype was recovered from an adult in good health. The starting material was peripheral blood, obtained on day 0 of AZD1222 vaccination. The chain couples TRBV5-1 to TRBJ1-3; 7 bases line up with TRBD1. CDR3 in amino acids: CASSLSIDREGNTIYF. CDR3 bases: TGCGCCAGCAGCCTCTCTATTGACAGGGAGGGAAACACCATATATTTT.